Listed below are T cell receptor beta chains from one sample, sequenced in a study of T cell responses to AZD1222 COVID-19 vaccine. Generated by immunoSEQ multiplex PCR, the TCRdb table keeps only in-frame clones and is missing some. The sample contains about 110,000 clones, 88% of which appear only once. This material consisted of peripheral blood, taken on day 0 of AZD1222 vaccination. The source of these receptors is an adult in good health. Both conserved end residues are part of each CDR3. A D gene is named only where the DNA matches it firmly. Clone size is not always given. Where it is, it says once, few, many or a class for expanded clones.

V gene	J gene	D gene	clone size	CDR3 DNA	CDR3 protein
TRBV19	TRBJ1-1	NA	NA	TGTGCCAGTAGTTCCCGTAGACAGGCCACGGGGACTGAAGCTTTCTTT	CASSSRRQATGTEAFF
TRBV11-3	TRBJ1-4	NA	NA	TGTGCCAGCAGCTTAGCCAGGGGCCTTAATGAAAAACTGTTTTTT	CASSLARGLNEKLFF
TRBV19	TRBJ1-5	NA	NA	TGTGCCAGTAGTATAGTGGGGTGGCCCCAGCATTTT	CASSIVGWPQHF
TRBV7-2	TRBJ1-2	TRBD1	NA	TGTGCCAGCAGCACACAGGGGAGTAGTAACTATGGCTACACCTTC	CASSTQGSSNYGYTF
TRBV5-6	TRBJ1-6	NA	NA	TGTGCCAGCAGCTTGGACGGTAGCTCCTATAATTCACCCCTCCACTTT	CASSLDGSSYNSPLHF
TRBV5-1	TRBJ1-2	TRBD1	NA	TGCGCCAGCAGCTTGCTAACAGGGGGTAGTGTTGGCTACACCTTC	CASSLLTGGSVGYTF
TRBV28	TRBJ1-2	NA	NA	TGTGCCAGCAGTTTAATCACCGCTTCTAACTATGGCTACACCTTC	CASSLITASNYGYTF
TRBV5-4	TRBJ2-1	NA	NA	TGTGCCAGCAGCTCACAGGGTTACAATGAGCAGTTCTTC	CASSSQGYNEQFF
TRBV5-8	TRBJ1-1	NA	once	TGTGCCAGCAGCTTGAGAGGTGCGTTTTATACTGAAGCTTTCTTT	CASSLRGAFYTEAFF
TRBV11-2	TRBJ2-3	TRBD1	NA	TGTGCCAGCAGCTTAGATTTGGCAGGGGGCGTCAGCACAGATACGCAGTATTTT	CASSLDLAGGVSTDTQYF
TRBV30	TRBJ1-2	NA	NA	TGTGCCTGGAGTCCAGGATCCGGGCACTATGGCTACACCTTC	CAWSPGSGHYGYTF
TRBV6-5	TRBJ1-2	NA	once	TGTGCCAGCACTCCGGCGCTGGTAAATTCCGGCTACACCTTC	CASTPALVNSGYTF
TRBV9	TRBJ1-1	NA	NA	TGTGCCAGCAGCCCCCGGGTGGGAGGTCACACTGAAGCTTTCTTT	CASSPRVGGHTEAFF
TRBV7-9	TRBJ2-3	TRBD1	NA	TGTGCCAGCAGCCTGGCGGGACAGGGGGCTGCAGATACGCAGTATTTT	CASSLAGQGAADTQYF
TRBV10-3	TRBJ1-6	NA	NA	TGTGCCACGAGCAGGGAATATAATTCACCCCTCCACTTT	CATSREYNSPLHF
TRBV27	TRBJ1-2	NA	NA	TGTGCCAGCAGTTTAGGCTCCTTCAACTATGGCTACACCTTC	CASSLGSFNYGYTF
TRBV3-1/TRBV3-2	TRBJ1-6	TRBD1	NA	TGTGCCAGCAGCCAAATCCCGACAGGGTCGGGATCACCCCTCCACTTT	CASSQIPTGSGSPLHF
TRBV6-5	TRBJ2-5	NA	few	TGTGCCAGCGGGCTAGCATTGAAGACCCAGTACTTC	CASGLALKTQYF
TRBV6-2/TRBV6-3	TRBJ1-2	NA	NA	TGTGCCAGCAGTTACGAGGGGACCTATGGCTACACCTTC	CASSYEGTYGYTF
TRBV2	TRBJ2-7	NA	NA	TGTGCCAGCGGCCCCGGAAGTCACGAGCAGTACTTC	CASGPGSHEQYF
TRBV29-1	TRBJ1-1	NA	NA	TGCAGCGTTGATCCAAACACTGAAGCTTTCTTT	CSVDPNTEAFF
TRBV5-1	TRBJ2-1	NA	NA	TGCGCCAGCAGCCCTCCGGGGAGTGAGCAGTTCTTC	CASSPPGSEQFF